A selection of T cell receptor beta chains follows, all from one sample in a study of blood T cells in healthy people across ages. Each CDR3 protein is one row after TCRdb ran MiXCR on the 5' RACE reads. The sample has about 1.8 million distinct CDR3 sequences; roughly 50% are singletons. The sample comprised blood. The receptor set was obtained from a middle-aged woman in good health. Both conserved end residues are part of each CDR3. The D gene is left open where the match is weak. Expanded clones are given a class, and other clones once, few, many or no size at all.

clone_size d_call j_call v_call cdr3_aa cdr3_nt
. . TRBJ2-6 TRBV24-1 CATSDMRGGANVLTF TGTGCCACCAGTGATATGAGGGGCGGGGCCAACGTCCTGACTTTC
few . TRBJ2-3 TRBV9 CASSQTRTGSTDTQYF TGTGCCAGCAGCCAAACTAGGACGGGCAGCACAGATACGCAGTATTTT
. . TRBJ2-3 TRBV7-2 CASSLSVGPTDTQYF TGTGCCAGCAGCTTAAGTGTGGGGCCGACAGATACGCAGTATTTT
. TRBD1 TRBJ2-4 TRBV3-1 CASRERAHGTDIQYF TGTGCCAGCCGAGAACGCGCTCACGGGACAGACATTCAGTACTTC
. TRBD2 TRBJ2-1 TRBV6-5 CASSYTTGLAGDNEQFF TGTGCCAGCAGTTACACTACAGGACTAGCGGGGGACAATGAGCAGTTCTTC
few TRBD1 TRBJ2-4 TRBV4-1 CASSQAGQKNIQYF TGCGCCAGCAGCCAAGCGGGACAGAAAAACATTCAGTACTTC
. . TRBJ2-5 TRBV5-1 CVSSLVTLDSQETQYF TGCGTCAGCAGCTTGGTGACTTTGGACAGCCAAGAGACCCAGTACTTC
. . TRBJ1-2 TRBV20-1 CSARENRDSYGYTF TGCAGTGCTAGGGAAAACAGGGACTCCTATGGCTACACCTTC
few . TRBJ2-1 TRBV7-2 CASSLSRREQFF TGTGCCAGCAGCTTGAGTCGTCGGGAACAGTTCTTC
few TRBD2 TRBJ2-1 TRBV6-5 CASRFPLAGVNEQFF TGTGCCAGCAGGTTCCCACTAGCGGGGGTTAATGAGCAGTTCTTC
once . TRBJ2-3 TRBV18 CASSPYDSTDTQYF TGTGCCAGCTCACCATATGACTCCACAGATACGCAGTATTTT
. TRBD1 TRBJ2-5 TRBV4-3 CASSQDLSLSQGALQETQYF TGCGCCAGCAGCCAAGATCTTAGCTTATCACAGGGGGCTCTCCAAGAGACCCAGTACTTC
. . TRBJ2-5 TRBV20-1 CSARGDDVKYF TGCAGTGCTCGAGGGGACGACGTGAAGTACTTC
. . TRBJ2-3 TRBV7-6 CASSSIRGGDVDTQYF TGTGCCAGCAGCTCCATTAGGGGCGGGGACGTGGATACGCAGTATTTT
once TRBD1 TRBJ2-7 TRBV7-9 CASSLAGRGSTEQYF TGTGCCAGCAGCTTAGCTGGCAGGGGGTCTACCGAGCAGTACTTC
. . TRBJ2-3 TRBV13 CASTTRDSEIIRDTQYF TGTGCCAGCACCACTAGGGATAGCGAAATCATCAGGGATACGCAGTATTTT
. TRBD1 TRBJ2-7 TRBV28 CATNRDSPYKQYF TGTGCCACCAACCGGGACAGCCCCTACAAGCAGTACTTC
. . TRBJ1-4 TRBV7-3 CASSLVGARDEKLFF TGTGCCAGCAGCTTAGTAGGGGCGCGAGATGAAAAACTGTTTTTT
. TRBD1 TRBJ2-7 TRBV27 CANRPWTGGFYEQYF TGTGCCAACAGACCCTGGACAGGGGGCTTCTACGAGCAGTACTTC
many . TRBJ2-1 TRBV12-3/TRBV12-4 CASSHGGHNEQFF TGTGCCAGCAGCCATGGGGGACACAATGAGCAGTTCTTC
many TRBD1 TRBJ2-1 TRBV18 CASSPDRANEQFF TGTGCCAGCTCACCCGACAGGGCGAATGAGCAGTTCTTC
. TRBD2 TRBJ2-7 TRBV6-6 CASSLLGGGSYEQYF TGTGCCAGCAGCCTCCTTGGGGGGGGCTCCTACGAGCAGTACTTC
. . TRBJ1-5 TRBV15 CAASRTSGSQPQHF TGTGCCGCCAGCAGAACCTCTGGGAGCCAGCCCCAGCATTTT
few TRBD2 TRBJ2-6 TRBV4-1 CASSQDPSGSGANVLTF TGCGCCAGCAGCCAAGACCCTAGCGGCTCTGGGGCCAACGTCCTGACTTTC
few TRBD1 TRBJ1-2 TRBV11-1 CASSYPGQGARNYGYTF TGTGCCAGCAGCTATCCGGGACAGGGGGCTCGGAACTATGGCTACACCTTC
few . TRBJ2-1 TRBV28 CASSSSPYNEQFF TGTGCCAGCAGTTCCTCACCCTACAATGAGCAGTTCTTC
. TRBD1 TRBJ1-1 TRBV5-1 CASSLVGQGSEAFF TGCGCCAGCAGCTTGGTGGGACAGGGGAGTGAAGCTTTCTTT
. TRBD1 TRBJ1-5 TRBV19 CASRFVGQGLNQPQHF TGTGCCAGTAGATTCGTGGGACAGGGTCTCAATCAGCCCCAGCATTTT
. . TRBJ1-4 TRBV4-1 CASSQFGGQQNEKLFF TGCGCCAGTAGCCAATTTGGCGGACAGCAGAATGAAAAACTGTTTTTT
few . TRBJ2-6 TRBV7-6 CASSDRGSSGANVLTF TGTGCCAGCAGCGATCGAGGCTCCTCAGGGGCCAACGTCCTGACTTTC
. . TRBJ2-5 TRBV25-1 CASSVVGGSKTQYF TGTGCCAGCAGTGTGGTGGGGGGTAGCAAGACCCAGTACTTC
few . TRBJ1-2 TRBV7-2 CASSLGKIAGTAGYTF TGTGCCAGCAGCTTGGGTAAAATTGCAGGGACTGCTGGCTACACCTTC
. TRBD2 TRBJ2-3 TRBV24-1 CATGLAGPDTQYF TGTGCCACCGGGCTAGCGGGGCCAGACACGCAGTATTTT
. . TRBJ2-3 TRBV6-5 CASSGGLGTDTQYF TGTGCCAGCAGTGGGGGGTTGGGCACAGATACGCAGTATTTT
. TRBD1 TRBJ2-5 TRBV6-6 CASKTSGGPQETQYF TGTGCCAGCAAAACATCAGGGGGCCCCCAAGAGACCCAGTACTTC
. . TRBJ2-7 TRBV5-5 CASSQSSGARGEDEQYF TGTGCCAGCAGCCAATCCTCAGGGGCCCGAGGGGAAGACGAGCAGTACTTC
. TRBD2 TRBJ2-1 TRBV29-1 CSVVGSGRPTVHEQFF TGCAGCGTTGTAGGTAGCGGGAGGCCTACCGTCCATGAGCAGTTCTTC
. . TRBJ2-7 TRBV29-1 CSVPRPGTLYEQYF TGCAGCGTTCCTAGACCCGGGACACTCTACGAGCAGTACTTC
few . TRBJ2-1 TRBV4-2 CASSQVGGDYNEQFF TGTGCCAGCAGCCAAGTGGGGGGCGACTACAATGAGCAGTTCTTC
. . TRBJ2-1 TRBV2 CASSDWSSYNEQFF TGTGCCAGCAGTGACTGGAGCTCCTACAATGAGCAGTTCTTC
. . TRBJ2-1 TRBV5-1 CASSPGLATYNEQFF TGCGCCAGCAGCCCCGGATTGGCGACCTACAATGAGCAGTTCTTC
. TRBD2 TRBJ2-1 TRBV10-1 CASSVERGGRNEQFF TGCGCCAGCAGTGTCGAGCGGGGGGGCCGCAATGAGCAGTTCTTC
few . TRBJ2-3 TRBV20-1 CSASRTSSTQYF TGCAGTGCGTCCAGGACGTCGTCTACGCAGTATTTT
. . TRBJ1-2 TRBV6-6 CASSYGVQDYTF TGTGCCAGCAGTTACGGGGTCCAAGACTACACCTTC
. TRBD2 TRBJ2-1 TRBV6-1 CASSDESSGGVNEQFF TGTGCCAGCAGTGACGAATCTAGCGGGGGGGTCAATGAGCAGTTCTTC
few . TRBJ2-3 TRBV4-2 CASSQDLGEVRTDTQYF TGTGCCAGCAGCCAAGATCTAGGCGAGGTTCGCACAGATACGCAGTATTTT